Here is one T cell receptor beta chain with its context. This sample stems from a study of patients and donors after allogeneic stem cell transplantation. V lost 4 bases and J lost 2, with 14 bases in between. CDR1 is SGHRS, CDR2 YFSETQ, per germline. There are 15 residues in the CDR3. TCRdb called the RT-PCR reads again in MiXCR, with one record for every CDR3 protein. The profile shows hundreds of thousands of distinct CDR3 sequences, more than 35% of them singletons. Sequenced sample: blood, either unsorted or a sorted T cell fraction (not recorded which). The clonotype originates from a human donor who was either an allogeneic HSCT recipient or a stem cell or donor lymphocyte infusion donor (not recorded which). It is not recorded whose cells these are; they may come from a transplant donor. The chain recombines TRBV5-1 with TRBJ2-3; tentatively, D is TRBD1 (6 bases). CDR3 nucleotide sequence: TGCGCCAGCAGCGACGGACAGCTAAACACAGATACGCAGTATTTT. Translated: CASSDGQLNTDTQYF.